Listed below are T cell receptor beta chains from one sample, sequenced in a study of blood T cell repertoires in COVID-19. Method: immunoSEQ multiplex PCR; TCRdb's copy keeps in-frame clones and lacks some. The sample includes about 120,000 clones, more than 65% seen only once; the top ten take roughly 25%. The sample comprised peripheral blood. The receptors shown here come from a human donor in a cohort sampled during active COVID-19. Each CDR3 is given with its conserved first and last residue. Fields, in order: V gene, D gene, J gene, clone size, CDR3 DNA, CDR3 protein. D genes are given only for firm matches. A clone size is listed for some rows: how often the clone was seen (once, few, many), or a class if it is expanded.

>TRBV6-5|-|TRBJ2-7|-
TGTGCCAGTTACGGGTGGAAGGGGGTTGGCGAGCAGTACTTC
CASYGWKGVGEQYF
>TRBV6-5|TRBD2|TRBJ2-2|-
TGTGCCAGCAATAGCGGGCAGGCGAACACCGGGGAGCTGTTTTTT
CASNSGQANTGELFF
>TRBV29-1|-|TRBJ2-1|-
TGCAGCGCGGACGGGGGGCCCTACAATGAGCAGTTCTTC
CSADGGPYNEQFF
>TRBV18|-|TRBJ2-7|-
TGTGCCAGCTCACCTTCGACAATGAGCTCCTACGAGCAGTACTTC
CASSPSTMSSYEQYF
>TRBV27|TRBD1|TRBJ1-6|many
TGTGCCAGCAGGGGACAGGGGAATTCACCCCTCCACTTT
CASRGQGNSPLHF
>TRBV3-1/TRBV3-2|-|TRBJ1-2|-
TGTGCCAGCAGCCATGTTGAGGGGACAAGTGGCTACACCTTC
CASSHVEGTSGYTF
>TRBV19|TRBD1|TRBJ1-6|-
TGTGCCAGTAGTCCCACTAGACAGGGGAGTTCACCCCTCCACTTT
CASSPTRQGSSPLHF
>TRBV19|TRBD1|TRBJ1-2|-
TGTGCCAGTAGTATAGGGACAGGGAACTATGGCTACACCTTC
CASSIGTGNYGYTF
>TRBV28|TRBD1|TRBJ1-5|few
TGTGCCAGCAGAGCTACAGGGGCTCGGAATCAGCCCCAGCATTTT
CASRATGARNQPQHF
>TRBV3-1/TRBV3-2|-|TRBJ1-1|-
TGTGCCAGCACCGGCCGGGATTTGAACACTGAAGCTTTCTTT
CASTGRDLNTEAFF
>TRBV7-8|-|TRBJ1-4|-
TGTGCCAGCAGCTTCTTCCGTACTAATGAAAAACTGTTTTTT
CASSFFRTNEKLFF
>TRBV10-3|-|TRBJ2-6|-
TGTGCCATCAGTGAGTCGGCAGGGGTCCTCTCTGGGGCCAACGTCCTGACTTTC
CAISESAGVLSGANVLTF
>TRBV3-1/TRBV3-2|TRBD2|TRBJ2-5|-
TGTGCCAGCAGCCAAGGGGTACTAGCGGGGGGAGAGACCCAGTACTTC
CASSQGVLAGGETQYF
>TRBV5-1|-|TRBJ1-2|-
TGCGCCAGCAGCTTGGAAGGGGTCTATGGCTACACCTTC
CASSLEGVYGYTF
>TRBV5-1|TRBD2|TRBJ2-2|-
TGCGCCAGCAGCTCCTTGACTAGCGCCGGGGAGCTGTTTTTT
CASSSLTSAGELFF
>TRBV28|TRBD2|TRBJ2-1|-
TGTGCCAGCAGGACCAACCAGCCAGGACTAGTCTATGAGCAGTTCTTC
CASRTNQPGLVYEQFF
>TRBV7-8|TRBD2|TRBJ2-3|-
TGTGCCAGCAGCTATTTGCGGGGGACAGATACGCAGTATTTT
CASSYLRGTDTQYF
>TRBV19|TRBD1|TRBJ2-5|-
TGTGCCAGTAGTATCGGGAACAGGGGTGGAGAGACCCAGTACTTC
CASSIGNRGGETQYF
>TRBV3-1/TRBV3-2|-|TRBJ2-1|-
TGTGCCAGCAGCCACCGGCGGGCCGAATCCTACAATGAGCAGTTCTTC
CASSHRRAESYNEQFF
>TRBV7-2|-|TRBJ2-2|-
TGTGCCAGCAGCTCCATAAGGCCCTCCAGGGGATCACGGGGCGGGGAGCTGTTTTTT
CASSSIRPSRGSRGGELFF
>TRBV19|-|TRBJ1-3|-
TGTGCCAGTAGTATGACAGCCTCTGGAAACACCATATATTTT
CASSMTASGNTIYF
>TRBV10-3|TRBD1|TRBJ1-4|-
TGTGCCATCAGTACCGACAGGGGATATAATGAAAAACTGTTTTTT
CAISTDRGYNEKLFF
>TRBV5-4|TRBD1|TRBJ2-3|few
TGTGCCAGCAGATCGGGACAGGAAAGCACAGATACGCAGTATTTT
CASRSGQESTDTQYF
>TRBV27|-|TRBJ2-3|-
TGTGCCAGCAGTTTCAGCGGAAGCACAGATACGCAGTATTTT
CASSFSGSTDTQYF
>TRBV7-2|-|TRBJ1-4|-
TGTGCCAGCAGCGTACAGGGTTTTAATGAAAAACTGTTTTTT
CASSVQGFNEKLFF
>TRBV7-9|-|TRBJ2-3|-
TGTGCCAGCAGCTTAATTAGGACTCCCAGCGATACGCAGTATTTT
CASSLIRTPSDTQYF
>TRBV4-2|-|TRBJ1-2|-
TGTGCCAGCAGCCAAGTAGACAGGCCACTTGGCTACACCTTC
CASSQVDRPLGYTF